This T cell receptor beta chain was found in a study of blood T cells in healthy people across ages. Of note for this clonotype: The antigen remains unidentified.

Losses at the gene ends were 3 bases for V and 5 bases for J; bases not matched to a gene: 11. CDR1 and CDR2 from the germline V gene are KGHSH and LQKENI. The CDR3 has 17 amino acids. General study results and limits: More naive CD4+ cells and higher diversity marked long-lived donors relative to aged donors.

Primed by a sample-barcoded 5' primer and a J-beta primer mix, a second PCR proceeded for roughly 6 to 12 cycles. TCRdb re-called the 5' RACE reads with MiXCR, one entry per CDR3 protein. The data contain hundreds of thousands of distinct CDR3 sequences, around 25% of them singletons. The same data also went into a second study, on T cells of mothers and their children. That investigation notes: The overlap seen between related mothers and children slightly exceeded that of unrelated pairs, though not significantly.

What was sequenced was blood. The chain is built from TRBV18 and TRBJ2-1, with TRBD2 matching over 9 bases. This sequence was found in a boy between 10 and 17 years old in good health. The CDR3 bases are TGTGCCAGCTCACCTTTAATAGCGGGAGCCCCCGACAATGAGCAGTTCTTC. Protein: CASSPLIAGAPDNEQFF.